This TCR beta chain was captured in a study of blood T cell repertoires in COVID-19. Here immunoSEQ multiplex PCR was the method, and the copy in TCRdb shows in-frame clones only, minus some. This sample has under 120,000 clones, with approximately 92% found just once. CDR1 is KGHSH and CDR2 is LQKENI in the germline V gene. The CDR3 has 15 residues. Deletions cut 2 bases from V and 4 bases from J, with 14 bases between. V gene TRBV18 combines with J gene TRBJ1-2, with a weak D call TRBD1 (6 bases). Sequenced sample: peripheral blood. The sequence came from a woman older than 75 with acute or convalescent COVID-19. CDR3 bases: TGTGCCAGCTCACCAGGGACACCCGACCTCTATGGCTACACCTTC. Amino acids: CASSPGTPDLYGYTF.